These 21 T cell receptor beta chains were sequenced from one sample in a study of blood T cell repertoires in COVID-19. TCRdb's copy holds only in-frame clones and misses some; the assay was immunoSEQ multiplex PCR. Found here are just over 95,000 clones, approximately 80% of them singletons; the top ten hold around 4.1%. Sequencing used peripheral blood. The receptors here all came from a man aged 60-69 years with acute or convalescent COVID-19.

V and J are TRBV9 and TRBJ2-5; 10 bases match TRBD2. Trimming removed 0 bases from V and 5 bases from J; junction bases left unmatched: 7. This CDR3 contains 16 residues. Germline CDR1 SGDLS, CDR2 YYNGEE. The CDR3 DNA reads as TGTGCCAGCAGCGTAGGAAGCGGGGGGGCCCGGGAGACCCAGTACTTC. Translating it yields CASSVGSGGARETQYF. The full variable domain, with the rest looked up from reference TRBV9 and TRBJ2-5, is DSGVTQTPKHLITATGQRVTLRCSPRSGDLSVYWYQQSLDQGLQFLIQYYNGEERAKGNILERFSAQQFPDLHSELNLSSLELGDSALYFCASSVGSGGARETQYFGPGTRLLVL.

This clone was observed a handful of times. V and J are TRBV6-5 and TRBJ2-1; 8 bases fit TRBD1. Trimming at V came to 0 bases and at J to 4 bases, leaving 5 bases not matched to a gene. CDR3 length equals 16 residues. Germline V gives CDR1 MNHEY, CDR2 SVGAGI. CDR3 in amino acids: CASSYSITGGYNEQFF. In DNA, the CDR3 is TGTGCCAGCAGTTACTCGATTACAGGGGGGTACAATGAGCAGTTCTTC.

The rearrangement joins TRBV10-1 to TRBJ2-7; 9 bases align to TRBD1. Germline values: CDR1 WNHNN, CDR2 SYGVQD (reference sequence). With V trimmed by 6 bases and J by 6 bases, 15 bases remained unmatched. The CDR3 extends over 16 amino acids. Here the CDR3 DNA reads TGCGCCAGCAGCGAAACGCCGGGACAGGGAGCTCCCGAGCAGTACTTC. Protein: CASSETPGQGAPEQYF.

V is TRBV30 and J is TRBJ2-5; 8 nucleotides match TRBD2. Germline CDR1 and CDR2: GTSNPN and SVGIG (reference sequence). The J segment lost 5 bases and the V segment lost 0 bases, leaving 8 bases of the junction unmatched. The CDR3 runs 15 residues. The CDR3 DNA sequence: TGTGCCTGGAGTGTAACTAGCGGAGGGCGGGAGACCCAGTACTTC. Protein sequence: CAWSVTSGGRETQYF.

This chain links TRBV3-1 (or the pseudogene TRBV3-2) with TRBJ1-1; 9 bases map to TRBD1. Germline CDR1 is LGHDT and CDR2 is YNNKEL (reference sequence). The length of the CDR3 is 17 residues. J lost 0 bases, V lost 4 bases, and 9 bases had no gene match. This CDR3 is CASSPGTGNLLNTEAFF. CDR3 bases: TGTGCCAGCAGCCCCGGGACAGGGAACCTCCTGAACACTGAAGCTTTCTTT.

V gene TRBV7-8 combines with J gene TRBJ2-3; no clear D. Germline V gene sequence: CDR1 SGHVS, CDR2 FQNEAQ. The CDR3 runs to 13 residues. Trimming left V 5 bases short and J 1 base short, with 7 bases between. The CDR3, as DNA: TGTGCCAGCAGCCCCGGAGGCACAGATACGCAGTATTTT. Translating gives CASSPGGTDTQYF.

The chain employs TRBV7-9 and TRBJ2-2, with 8 positions matching TRBD1. The V and J ends lost 3 bases and 0 bases, in that order; junction bases with no gene match: 9. This CDR3 has 18 amino acids. Per the germline V gene, CDR1 is SEHNR and CDR2 is FQNEAQ (reference sequence). The CDR3 sequence is CASSLPLEQGANTGELFF. Here the CDR3 DNA reads TGTGCCAGCAGCTTGCCGCTTGAACAGGGGGCGAACACCGGGGAGCTGTTTTTT.

This clone was recorded many times. The chain couples TRBV7-2 to TRBJ2-7; the match to TRBD2 covers 7 bases. This CDR3 region has 15 residues. V trimming: 5 bases; J trimming: 0 bases; junction bases outside the gene matches: 7. The germline V gene encodes CDR1 SGHTA and CDR2 FQGNSA. This CDR3 reads CASSLWAGVSYEQYV. The CDR3 DNA reads TGTGCCAGCAGCCTCTGGGCGGGAGTCTCCTACGAGCAGTACGTC.

This clone came up once. This chain joins TRBV3-1 (or the pseudogene TRBV3-2) and TRBJ1-5, with 8 bases aligning to TRBD1. V lost 4 bases, J lost 7 bases, and 6 bases stayed unmatched. This CDR3 comprises 14 residues. Germline CDR1 is LGHDT and CDR2 is YNNKEL (reference sequence). CDR3 protein: CASSPRQGPQPQHF. For the CDR3, the DNA is TGTGCCAGCAGCCCCCGACAGGGGCCGCAGCCCCAGCATTTT.

V gene TRBV7-2 combines with J gene TRBJ2-3; 9 bases match TRBD2. CDR1 is SGHTA and CDR2 is FQGNSA in the germline V gene. The CDR3 has 15 amino acids. V gave up 0 bases and J gave up 4 bases; unmatched junction bases: 2. The DNA of the CDR3 is TGTGCCAGCAGCTTAGCTGCGGGAGGGCCAGATACGCAGTATTTT. The encoded protein is CASSLAAGGPDTQYF.

The V gene is TRBV19, the J gene TRBJ1-4; 7 nucleotides align to TRBD1. CDR1 and CDR2 (germline): LNHDA, SQIVND (reference sequence). The CDR3 runs to 15 residues. The V segment lost 9 bases and the J segment 8 bases; nucleotides outside the gene matches: 15. The CDR3 sequence: CASQKTTGSLEKLFF. The CDR3 DNA is TGTGCCAGCCAAAAGACGACAGGGTCGTTAGAAAAACTGTTTTTT.

The rearrangement joins TRBV20-1 to TRBJ2-1; 9 bases agree with TRBD2. This CDR3 comprises 13 residues. Germline assignment: CDR1 DFQATT and CDR2 SNEGSKA (reference sequence). The V and J ends lost 3 bases and 7 bases, in that order; junction bases with no gene match: 4. The CDR3 sequence: CSASPSGVNEQFF. CDR3 nucleotide sequence: TGCAGTGCTAGTCCTAGCGGGGTGAATGAGCAGTTCTTC.

The chain has TRBV5-1 and TRBJ2-7; 11 bases line up with TRBD2. This CDR3 is 14 amino acids long. CDR1 SGHRS and CDR2 YFSETQ come from the germline V gene. Unmatched junction bases numbered 3, after V lost 3 bases and J lost 4 bases. CDR3 nucleotides: TGCGCCAGCAGCTCAGGGACTAGCGGTTACGAGCAGTACGTC. Its protein product is CASSSGTSGYEQYV.

This sequence joins TRBV6-5 and TRBJ2-5; no clear D gene. The V end was cut by 1 base, the J end by 4 bases, with 7 bases between. The CDR3 runs 13 residues. In germline, CDR1 is MNHEY, CDR2 SVGAGI. Here the CDR3 DNA reads TGTGCCAGCAGTTACTGGTCGGGAGAGACCCAGTACTTC. This sequence encodes CASSYWSGETQYF.

The V call is TRBV7-2, the J call TRBJ2-1, with 7 nucleotides matching TRBD2. Germline CDR1 and CDR2: SGHTA and FQGNSA. J lost 0 bases, V lost 7 bases, and 3 bases had no gene match. This CDR3 has 14 residues. This CDR3 reads CASTRDYSYNEQFF. In nucleotides, the CDR3 is TGTGCCAGCACCCGGGACTACTCCTACAATGAGCAGTTCTTC.

The chain joins TRBV11-2 to TRBJ1-2; 10 bases fit TRBD1. The CDR3 has 14 amino acids. Looked up from germline, CDR1 is SGHAT and CDR2 is FQNNGV. The junction had 7 bases not matched to a gene; V was cut back by 5 bases and J by 7 bases. CDR3 sequence: CASSTWTGGGGYTF. The DNA of the CDR3 is TGTGCCAGCAGCACCTGGACAGGGGGGGGTGGCTACACCTTC. The full variable domain, with the rest looked up from reference TRBV11-2 and TRBJ1-2, is EAGVAQSPRYKIIEKRQSVAFWCNPISGHATLYWYQQILGQGPKLLIQFQNNGVVDDSQLPKDRFSAERLKGVDSTLKIQPAKLEDSAVYLCASSTWTGGGGYTFGSGTRLTVV.

The chain combines TRBV10-3 with TRBJ2-3; D may be TRBD2 (7 bases). CDR1 and CDR2 (germline): ENHRY, SYGVKD. V was shortened by 4 bases and J by 0 bases, with 20 bases between the two germline ends. The CDR3 consists of 18 residues. The CDR3 nucleotides read TGTGCCATCAGTGGGGGCGGGGGCCAACCAAAGAGCACAGATACGCAGTATTTT. Translation gives CAISGGGGQPKSTDTQYF.

This chain connects TRBV5-4 to TRBJ2-1, with 11 nucleotides matching TRBD2. The germline V gene encodes CDR1 SGHNT and CDR2 YYREEE (reference sequence). The V segment lost 3 bases and the J segment 7 bases; nucleotides outside the gene matches: 6. This CDR3 region has 15 residues. For the CDR3, the DNA is TGTGCCAGCAGCTCCACTAGCGGGAGTAGGAATGAGCAGTTCTTC. Its protein is CASSSTSGSRNEQFF.

This clone qualifies as medium-sized. The chain couples TRBV3-1 (or the pseudogene TRBV3-2) to TRBJ2-1; D uncertain. The CDR3 runs to 15 residues. V was cut by 1 base and J by 7 bases, with 14 bases left in between. CDR1 is LGHDT and CDR2 is YNNKEL in the germline V gene (reference sequence). The CDR3 coding sequence is TGTGCCAGCAGCCAAGGGAATAGTGTGAGGAATGAGCAGTTCTTC. This encodes CASSQGNSVRNEQFF.

This chain connects TRBV29-1 to TRBJ2-3; D is possibly TRBD2 (6 bases). V was trimmed by 6 bases and J by 1 base, leaving 11 bases between them. CDR3 length equals 13 residues. The germline V gene encodes CDR1 SQVTM and CDR2 ANQGSEA. In DNA, the CDR3 is TGCAGCGTCCGTAGGAGGGGCACAGATACGCAGTATTTT. Amino acids: CSVRRRGTDTQYF.

This chain joins TRBV11-2 and TRBJ2-1; D remains unclear. Germline loops: CDR1 SGHAT, CDR2 FQNNGV. This CDR3 has 14 amino acids. The ends were cut back, 0 bases at V and 4 bases at J, with 7 bases in the middle. The CDR3 DNA reads as TGTGCCAGCAGCTTAGAAATGCGGTACAATGAGCAGTTCTTC. This codes for CASSLEMRYNEQFF.